This T cell receptor beta chain was recorded in a study of B cell selection in AIRE deficiency. The protocol was immunoSEQ multiplex PCR, while the TCRdb copy is restricted to in-frame clones and leaves out a portion. The sample consists of 12,000 to 15,000 clones, more than 85% of them appearing once. Sorted regulatory T cells were CD4-positive, CD25-high and CD127-low or negative. Only one count was recorded for this clone. The sequencing sample was made of Tregs sorted from PBMCs. This receptor was obtained from a human donor with AIRE deficiency.

Written as DNA, the CDR3 is TGTGCCAGCAGCTTGGAGTGGGAGTACGAGTTCTTC. It codes for CASSLEWEYEFF. The rearrangement links TRBV5-4 to TRBJ2-1, with D perhaps matching TRBD2 (5 bases). Germline CDR1 reads SGHNT; CDR2 reads YYREEE (reference sequence). The V end lost 0 bases, the J end lost 14 bases, and 12 bases lay between the germline ends. The CDR3 spans 12 residues.